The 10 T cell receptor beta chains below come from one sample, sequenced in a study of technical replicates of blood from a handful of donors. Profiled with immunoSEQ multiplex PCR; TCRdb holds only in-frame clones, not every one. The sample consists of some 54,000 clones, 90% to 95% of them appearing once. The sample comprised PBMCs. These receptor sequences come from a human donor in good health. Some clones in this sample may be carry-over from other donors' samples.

CDR3 protein: CASSKMAGPYEQYF. CDR3 DNA sequence: TGTGCCAGCAGCAAGATGGCGGGGCCATACGAGCAGTACTTC. This chain connects TRBV5-8 to TRBJ2-7, with D possibly being TRBD2 (6 bases). This CDR3 has 14 residues. CDR1 and CDR2 from the germline V gene are SGHTS and YDEGEE. The ends were cut back, 4 bases at V and 4 bases at J, with 15 bases in the middle.

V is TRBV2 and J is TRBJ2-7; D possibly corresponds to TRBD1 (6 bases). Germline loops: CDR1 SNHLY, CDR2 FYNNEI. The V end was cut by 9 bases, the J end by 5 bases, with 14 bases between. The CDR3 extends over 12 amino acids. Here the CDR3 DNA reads TGTGCCAGTAAGGGGGAAGGGAACGAGCAGTACTTC. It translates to CASKGEGNEQYF.

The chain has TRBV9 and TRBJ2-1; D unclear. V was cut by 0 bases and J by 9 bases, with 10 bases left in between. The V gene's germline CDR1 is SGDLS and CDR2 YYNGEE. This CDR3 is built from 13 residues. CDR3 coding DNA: TGTGCCAGCAGCGTAGGCCCGGGTAGTGAGCAGTTCTTC. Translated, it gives CASSVGPGSEQFF.

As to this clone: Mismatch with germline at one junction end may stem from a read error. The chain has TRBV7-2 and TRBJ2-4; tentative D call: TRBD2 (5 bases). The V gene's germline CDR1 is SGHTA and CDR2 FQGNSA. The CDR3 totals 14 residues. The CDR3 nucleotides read TGTGCCAGCAGCCTAGCCTGGCTTATTGGCATTCAGTACTTC. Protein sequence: CASSLAWLIGIQYF.

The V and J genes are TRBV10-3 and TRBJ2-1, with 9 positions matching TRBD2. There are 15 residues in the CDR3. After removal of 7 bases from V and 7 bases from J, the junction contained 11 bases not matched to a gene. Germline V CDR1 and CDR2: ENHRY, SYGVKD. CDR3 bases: TGTGCCATCACGGGCGCGGGGGGGCAAGGGAATGAGCAGTTCTTC. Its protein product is CAITGAGGQGNEQFF.

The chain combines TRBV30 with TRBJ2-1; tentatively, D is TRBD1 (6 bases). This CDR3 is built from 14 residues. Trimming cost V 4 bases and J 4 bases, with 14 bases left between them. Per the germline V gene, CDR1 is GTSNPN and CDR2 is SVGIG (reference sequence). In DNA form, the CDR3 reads TGTGCCTGGACCCCTGGGGGCCCGTACAATGAGCAGTTCTTC. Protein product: CAWTPGGPYNEQFF.

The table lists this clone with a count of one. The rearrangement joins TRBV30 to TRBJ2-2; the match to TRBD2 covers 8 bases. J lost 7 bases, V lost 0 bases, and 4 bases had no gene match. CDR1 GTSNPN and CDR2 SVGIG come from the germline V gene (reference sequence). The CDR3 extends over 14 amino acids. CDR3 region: CAWSVSAGVGELFF. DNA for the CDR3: TGTGCCTGGAGTGTGTCAGCGGGAGTCGGGGAGCTGTTTTTT.

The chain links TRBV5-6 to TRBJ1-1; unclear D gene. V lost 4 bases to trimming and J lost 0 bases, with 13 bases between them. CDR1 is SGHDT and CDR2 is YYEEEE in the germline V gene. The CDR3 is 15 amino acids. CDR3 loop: CASSLPTSVNTEAFF. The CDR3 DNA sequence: TGTGCCAGCAGCCTACCGACATCCGTGAACACTGAAGCTTTCTTT.

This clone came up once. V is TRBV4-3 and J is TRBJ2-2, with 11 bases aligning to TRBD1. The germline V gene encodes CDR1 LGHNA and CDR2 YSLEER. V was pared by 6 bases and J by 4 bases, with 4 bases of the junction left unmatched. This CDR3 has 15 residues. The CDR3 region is CASRGDRGATGELFF. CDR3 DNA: TGCGCCAGCAGAGGGGACAGGGGGGCCACCGGGGAGCTGTTTTTT.

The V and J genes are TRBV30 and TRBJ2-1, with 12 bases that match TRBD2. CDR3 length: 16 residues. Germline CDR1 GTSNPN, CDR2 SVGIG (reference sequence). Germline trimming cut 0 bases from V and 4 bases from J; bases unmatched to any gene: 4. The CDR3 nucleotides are TGTGCCTGGAGTGTACAGACTAGCGGGAGATACAATGAGCAGTTCTTC. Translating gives CAWSVQTSGRYNEQFF.